Listed below are T cell receptor beta chains from one sample, sequenced in a study of regulatory T cells in long-lasting Graves disease. TCRdb re-derived calls from the multiplex PCR reads in MiXCR, one entry per CDR3 protein. The sample yields 350,000 to 450,000 distinct CDR3 sequences, approximately 15% seen once. Separately, the same data were catalogued under a study of T cells in Graves' hyperthyroidism and ophthalmopathy.

Material: peripheral blood mononuclear cells (PBMCs), obtained at new diagnosis, from a patient treated with antithyroid drugs. These receptors were collected from a woman between 25 and 40 years old with Graves disease. The CDR3 runs from the conserved cysteine through the conserved F or W. D genes are given only for firm matches. The listing skips clone size in some rows; elsewhere it reads once, few, many or a size class.

cdr3_aa: CSAGQTKNIQYF
cdr3_nt: TGCAGTGCGGGACAGACCAAAAACATTCAGTACTTC
d_call: TRBD1
clone_size: many
j_call: TRBJ2-4
v_call: TRBV20-1

cdr3_aa: CASSRTSEQQYF
cdr3_nt: TGTGCCAGCAGCCGCACTAGCGAGCAGCAGTACTTC
d_call: TRBD2
clone_size: many
j_call: TRBJ2-7
v_call: TRBV6-1

cdr3_aa: CASTGTSGSAYNEQFF
cdr3_nt: TGTGCCAGTACTGGGACTAGCGGGAGTGCCTACAATGAGCAGTTCTTC
d_call: TRBD2
clone_size: many
j_call: TRBJ2-1
v_call: TRBV19

cdr3_aa: CSARTGTSGSNEQFF
cdr3_nt: TGCAGTGCTAGAACCGGGACTAGCGGGAGCAATGAGCAGTTCTTC
d_call: TRBD2
clone_size: few
j_call: TRBJ2-1
v_call: TRBV20-1

cdr3_aa: CASSPGQNSYEQYF
cdr3_nt: TGTGCCAGCAGCCCCGGACAGAACTCCTACGAGCAGTACTTC
d_call: .
clone_size: many
j_call: TRBJ2-7
v_call: TRBV5-1

cdr3_aa: CASSLNGYEQYF
cdr3_nt: TGTGCCAGCAGTCTAAACGGCTACGAGCAGTACTTC
d_call: .
clone_size: many
j_call: TRBJ2-7
v_call: TRBV28

cdr3_aa: CASRAGTDQETQYF
cdr3_nt: TGTGCCAGCAGAGCCGGGACAGATCAAGAGACCCAGTACTTC
d_call: TRBD1
clone_size: many
j_call: TRBJ2-5
v_call: TRBV7-9

cdr3_aa: CASSQGERNPNTGELFF
cdr3_nt: TGTGCCAGCAGCCAAGGGGAACGGAACCCGAACACCGGGGAGCTGTTTTTT
d_call: .
clone_size: few
j_call: TRBJ2-2
v_call: TRBV14

cdr3_aa: CASRAAGTGGGNIQYF
cdr3_nt: TGTGCCAGCAGAGCCGCCGGGACAGGGGGCGGAAACATTCAGTACTTC
d_call: TRBD1
clone_size: .
j_call: TRBJ2-4
v_call: TRBV6-2/TRBV6-3

cdr3_aa: CASSPPGAGYAEAFF
cdr3_nt: TGTGCCAGCAGCCCTCCCGGCGCAGGGTATGCTGAAGCTTTCTTT
d_call: .
clone_size: many
j_call: TRBJ1-1
v_call: TRBV11-2

cdr3_aa: CASSPGQGTEAFF
cdr3_nt: TGTGCCAGCTCACCAGGACAGGGCACTGAAGCTTTCTTT
d_call: TRBD1
clone_size: many
j_call: TRBJ1-1
v_call: TRBV18

cdr3_aa: CASSQDSLPHNEQFF
cdr3_nt: TGTGCCAGCAGCCAAGACTCGTTACCCCACAATGAGCAGTTCTTC
d_call: .
clone_size: .
j_call: TRBJ2-1
v_call: TRBV3-1

cdr3_aa: CATNDPGAMNTEAFF
cdr3_nt: TGTGCCACCAATGATCCAGGGGCCATGAACACTGAAGCTTTCTTT
d_call: .
clone_size: few
j_call: TRBJ1-1
v_call: TRBV10-3

cdr3_aa: CSARPGQGFGYTF
cdr3_nt: TGCAGTGCTAGACCGGGACAGGGATTTGGCTACACCTTC
d_call: TRBD1
clone_size: many
j_call: TRBJ1-2
v_call: TRBV20-1

cdr3_aa: CASRKEGVVWGNEQFF
cdr3_nt: TGCGCCAGCAGAAAAGAGGGGGTTGTATGGGGAAATGAGCAGTTCTTC
d_call: .
clone_size: many
j_call: TRBJ2-1
v_call: TRBV10-2

cdr3_aa: CASSVGLAGDNEQFF
cdr3_nt: TGTGCCAGCAGCGTAGGACTAGCGGGAGACAATGAGCAGTTCTTC
d_call: TRBD2
clone_size: .
j_call: TRBJ2-1
v_call: TRBV11-2

cdr3_aa: CATLSLTSVGGETQYF
cdr3_nt: TGTGCCACCCTCTCCCTTACTAGCGTGGGGGGGGAGACCCAGTACTTC
d_call: TRBD2
clone_size: .
j_call: TRBJ2-5
v_call: TRBV10-3

cdr3_aa: CASSSIRQYNEQFF
cdr3_nt: TGTGCCAGCAGTTCGATTCGACAGTACAATGAGCAGTTCTTC
d_call: .
clone_size: many
j_call: TRBJ2-1
v_call: TRBV27

cdr3_aa: CASSLFRRAGELFF
cdr3_nt: TGTGCCAGCAGCTTATTTCGGCGGGCCGGGGAGCTGTTTTTT
d_call: .
clone_size: many
j_call: TRBJ2-2
v_call: TRBV7-8

cdr3_aa: CASREPGPQANTGELFF
cdr3_nt: TGTGCCAGCAGAGAACCGGGACCGCAGGCGAACACCGGGGAGCTGTTTTTT
d_call: .
clone_size: few
j_call: TRBJ2-2
v_call: TRBV2

cdr3_aa: CASSPDDSGANVLTF
cdr3_nt: TGTGCCAGCAGCCCCGACGACTCTGGGGCCAACGTCCTGACTTTC
d_call: .
clone_size: once
j_call: TRBJ2-6
v_call: TRBV2

cdr3_aa: CASSQDPATGQYF
cdr3_nt: TGCGCCAGCAGCCAAGATCCGGCGACCGGCCAATACTTC
d_call: .
clone_size: .
j_call: TRBJ2-7
v_call: TRBV4-1

cdr3_aa: CASSQDNAGETQYF
cdr3_nt: TGCGCCAGCAGCCAAGATAACGCTGGGGAGACCCAGTACTTC
d_call: .
clone_size: few
j_call: TRBJ2-5
v_call: TRBV4-1

cdr3_aa: CAWTGGYNYGYTF
cdr3_nt: TGTGCCTGGACCGGGGGTTATAACTATGGCTACACCTTC
d_call: .
clone_size: many
j_call: TRBJ1-2
v_call: TRBV30

cdr3_aa: CASSLETSTDTQYF
cdr3_nt: TGTGCCAGCAGCTTAGAGACGAGCACAGATACGCAGTATTTT
d_call: .
clone_size: .
j_call: TRBJ2-3
v_call: TRBV7-6

cdr3_aa: CAIGSGNYEQYF
cdr3_nt: TGTGCCATCGGCAGCGGAAACTACGAGCAGTACTTC
d_call: .
clone_size: many
j_call: TRBJ2-7
v_call: TRBV10-3

cdr3_aa: CASSLPQGFYEQYF
cdr3_nt: TGTGCCAGCAGTTTACCTCAGGGTTTCTACGAGCAGTACTTC
d_call: .
clone_size: many
j_call: TRBJ2-7
v_call: TRBV28

cdr3_aa: CAWRQGLSSDTQYF
cdr3_nt: TGTGCCTGGAGGCAAGGGCTATCATCGGATACGCAGTATTTT
d_call: .
clone_size: .
j_call: TRBJ2-3
v_call: TRBV30

cdr3_aa: CSAQESGRPYEQYF
cdr3_nt: TGCAGTGCCCAAGAAAGCGGGAGGCCTTACGAGCAGTACTTC
d_call: TRBD2
clone_size: many
j_call: TRBJ2-7
v_call: TRBV20-1

cdr3_aa: CASSFTGQGAGDEKLFF
cdr3_nt: TGTGCCAGCAGTTTTACGGGACAGGGGGCAGGGGATGAAAAACTGTTTTTT
d_call: TRBD1
clone_size: .
j_call: TRBJ1-4
v_call: TRBV27

cdr3_aa: CASRRSLGNEQFF
cdr3_nt: TGTGCCAGCCGACGGTCGCTAGGCAATGAGCAGTTCTTC
d_call: .
clone_size: many
j_call: TRBJ2-1
v_call: TRBV3-1

cdr3_aa: CASTLGQGRRDEQYF
cdr3_nt: TGTGCCTCCACCTTAGGGCAGGGAAGACGGGACGAGCAGTACTTC
d_call: .
clone_size: many
j_call: TRBJ2-7
v_call: TRBV12-3/TRBV12-4

cdr3_aa: CASSPRQGPSSGELFF
cdr3_nt: TGTGCCAGCAGCCCCCGGCAGGGACCCTCGTCCGGGGAGCTGTTTTTT
d_call: .
clone_size: few
j_call: TRBJ2-2
v_call: TRBV7-8

cdr3_aa: CASSFPSGRSYEQYF
cdr3_nt: TGTGCCAGCAGTTTCCCTAGCGGGAGGTCTTACGAGCAGTACTTC
d_call: TRBD2
clone_size: many
j_call: TRBJ2-7
v_call: TRBV27

cdr3_aa: CASGWDRGEGNYGYTF
cdr3_nt: TGTGCTAGTGGGTGGGACAGGGGGGAGGGTAACTATGGCTACACCTTC
d_call: TRBD1
clone_size: few
j_call: TRBJ1-2
v_call: TRBV12-5

cdr3_aa: CASSPIRSGKATEAFF
cdr3_nt: TGTGCCAGTAGCCCAATTCGGTCAGGAAAGGCCACTGAAGCTTTCTTT
d_call: .
clone_size: few
j_call: TRBJ1-1
v_call: TRBV19

cdr3_aa: CASSSFGMGTGELFF
cdr3_nt: TGTGCCAGCAGTTCCTTTGGGATGGGCACCGGGGAGCTGTTTTTT
d_call: .
clone_size: many
j_call: TRBJ2-2
v_call: TRBV12-3/TRBV12-4